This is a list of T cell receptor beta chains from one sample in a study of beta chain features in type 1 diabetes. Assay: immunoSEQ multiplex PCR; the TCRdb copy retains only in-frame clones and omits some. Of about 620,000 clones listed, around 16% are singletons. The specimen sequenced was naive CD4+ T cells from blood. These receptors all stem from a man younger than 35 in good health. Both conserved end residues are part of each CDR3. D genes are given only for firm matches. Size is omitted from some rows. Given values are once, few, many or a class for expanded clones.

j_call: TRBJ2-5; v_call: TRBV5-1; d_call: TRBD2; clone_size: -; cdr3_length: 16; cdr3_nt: TGCGCCAGCAGCACGGGGACTAGCGGGGAACAAGAGACCCAGTACTTC; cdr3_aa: CASSTGTSGEQETQYF
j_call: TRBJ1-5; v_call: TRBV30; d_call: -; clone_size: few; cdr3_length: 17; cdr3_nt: TGTGCCTGGACCTCATCTAGGACGGAATATAGCAATCAGCCCCAGCATTTT; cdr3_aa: CAWTSSRTEYSNQPQHF
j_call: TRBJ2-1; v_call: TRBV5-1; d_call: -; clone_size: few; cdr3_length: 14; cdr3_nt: TGCGCCAGCAGCTTGGTTCAGGGGTACAATGAGCAGTTCTTC; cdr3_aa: CASSLVQGYNEQFF
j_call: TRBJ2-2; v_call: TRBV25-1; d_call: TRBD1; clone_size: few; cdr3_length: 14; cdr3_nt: TGTGCCAGCAGGGGGACAGGGGGCACCGGGGAGCTGTTTTTT; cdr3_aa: CASRGTGGTGELFF
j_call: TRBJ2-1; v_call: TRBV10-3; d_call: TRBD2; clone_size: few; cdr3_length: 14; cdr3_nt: TGTGCCATCAGTGAACTAGCGGGGTACAATGAGCAGTTCTTC; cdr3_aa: CAISELAGYNEQFF
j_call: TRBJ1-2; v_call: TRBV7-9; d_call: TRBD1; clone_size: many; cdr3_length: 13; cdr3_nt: TGTGCCAGCAGCCCCCGGGACAGCTATGGCTACACCTTC; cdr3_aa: CASSPRDSYGYTF
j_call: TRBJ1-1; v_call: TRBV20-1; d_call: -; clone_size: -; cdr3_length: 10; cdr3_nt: TGCAGTGCTAGGCGAGGGGGGGCTTTCTTT; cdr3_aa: CSARRGGAFF
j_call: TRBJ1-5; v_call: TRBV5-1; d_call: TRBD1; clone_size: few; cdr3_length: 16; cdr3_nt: TGCGCCAGCAGCCCGACAGGGTCAAATAGCAATCAGCCCCAGCATTTT; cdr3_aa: CASSPTGSNSNQPQHF
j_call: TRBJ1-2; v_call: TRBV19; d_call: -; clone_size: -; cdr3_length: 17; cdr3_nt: TGTGCCAGTAGCACCTCACCCACCTCTTGGAGGAACTATGGCTACACCTTC; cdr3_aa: CASSTSPTSWRNYGYTF
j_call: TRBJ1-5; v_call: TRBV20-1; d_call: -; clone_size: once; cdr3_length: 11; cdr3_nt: TGCAGTGCTAGCACCTATCAGCCCCAGCATTTT; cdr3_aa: CSASTYQPQHF
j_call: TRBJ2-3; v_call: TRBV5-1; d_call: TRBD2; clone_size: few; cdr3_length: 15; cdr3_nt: TGCGCCAGCAACGACGGGACTAGCGTCACAGATACGCAGTATTTT; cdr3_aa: CASNDGTSVTDTQYF
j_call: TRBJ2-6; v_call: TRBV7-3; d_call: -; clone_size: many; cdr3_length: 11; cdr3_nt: TGTGCCAGCGGTGAGGCCAACGTCCTGACTTTC; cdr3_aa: CASGEANVLTF
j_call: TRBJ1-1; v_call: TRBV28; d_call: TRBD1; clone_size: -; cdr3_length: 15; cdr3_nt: TGTGCCAGCAGTACCCGGACAGGGGAATTGACTGAAGCTTTCTTT; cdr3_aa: CASSTRTGELTEAFF
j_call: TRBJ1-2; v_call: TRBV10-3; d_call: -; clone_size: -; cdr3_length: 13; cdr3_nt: TGTGCCATCAGTGGGGGTGATTCGAGTGGCTACACCTTC; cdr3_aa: CAISGGDSSGYTF
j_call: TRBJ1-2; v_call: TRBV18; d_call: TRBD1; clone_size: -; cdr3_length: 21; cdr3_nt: TGTGCCAGCTCACCAAACGGGGTTCGCCTTAGGTTGTCGGACAGGGCCCATGGCTACACCTTC; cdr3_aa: CASSPNGVRLRLSDRAHGYTF